A selection of T cell receptor beta chains follows, all from one sample in a study of blood T cells in healthy people across ages. TCRdb fed the 5' RACE reads into MiXCR, producing one record per CDR3 protein. The sample holds hundreds of thousands of distinct CDR3 sequences; approximately 49% are singletons and the top ten take 25% to 35%. Sequencing used blood. The receptors stem from a woman in her sixties or seventies in good health. Each CDR3 is given with its conserved first and last residue. Fields, in order: J gene, clone size, V gene, D gene, CDR3 DNA, CDR3 protein. The D gene is left open where the match is weak. Size is omitted from some rows. Given values are once, few, many or a class for expanded clones.

TRBJ2-1 . TRBV6-6 . TGTGCCAGCAGCTGGGCCGACAATGAGCAGTTCTTC CASSWADNEQFF
TRBJ2-7 few TRBV12-3/TRBV12-4 TRBD1 TGTGCCAGCAGTTTAGGAACCGGGACAGGGTTCGACGAGCAGTACTTC CASSLGTGTGFDEQYF
TRBJ1-4 few TRBV6-5 . TGTGCCAGCAGCCAACAGGGTACTAATGAAAAACTGTTTTTT CASSQQGTNEKLFF
TRBJ1-5 . TRBV12-3/TRBV12-4 TRBD1 TGTGCCAGCAGGGGAGACAGGGCCAATCAGCCCCAGCATTTT CASRGDRANQPQHF
TRBJ2-7 many TRBV20-1 TRBD2 TGCAGTGCCAGACTAGCTTACGAGCAGTACTTC CSARLAYEQYF
TRBJ2-7 . TRBV6-5 . TGTGCCAGCAGTTCACCGGGGACCTACGAGCAGTACTTC CASSSPGTYEQYF
TRBJ2-3 . TRBV20-1 . TGCAGTGCTAGGTACCCCGGAAGAGGTGCCACTAGCACAGATACGCAGTATTTT CSARYPGRGATSTDTQYF
TRBJ2-7 few TRBV3-1 TRBD2 TGTGCCAGCAGCCGTAGCGGGTTGGGTTACGAGCAGTACTTC CASSRSGLGYEQYF
TRBJ2-7 . TRBV20-1 . TGCAGTGCGATCCGGGTCGATCAAACCTACGAACGGTACTTC CSAIRVDQTYERYF
TRBJ2-1 few TRBV27 TRBD1 TGTGCCAGCAGTTTATGGTTTACAGGGGGCTTAGGTGAGCAGTTCTTC CASSLWFTGGLGEQFF
TRBJ2-3 . TRBV20-1 TRBD1 TGCAGTGCTAGGAGCCCCGGGACAGGGTTTCAAGATACGCAGTATTTT CSARSPGTGFQDTQYF
TRBJ2-3 few TRBV7-9 . TGTGCCAGCAGCTCCGACAGCACAGATACGCAGTATTTT CASSSDSTDTQYF
TRBJ2-3 . TRBV25-1 . TGTGCCAGCAGTGAGCCGGGAGGGGACAGAGATACGCAGTATTTT CASSEPGGDRDTQYF
TRBJ1-6 . TRBV7-2 . TGTGCCAGCAGCGTAGGTGCCAGTAATTCACCCCTCCACTTT CASSVGASNSPLHF
TRBJ2-7 . TRBV7-2 . TGTGCCAGCAGCTCCTTACAGGGTAACGAGCAGTACTTC CASSSLQGNEQYF
TRBJ2-7 . TRBV20-1 . TGCAGTGCTAGACCGCGATCGGAAACCAGGACCTCGTTTCGCTACGAGCAGTACTTC CSARPRSETRTSFRYEQYF
TRBJ2-5 . TRBV20-1 TRBD1 TGCTGTGCTGCATCCGGGACAGAAGAGACCCAGTACTTC CCAASGTEETQYF
TRBJ2-1 . TRBV10-3 . TGTGCCATCAGTGAGTCTACCCGAACTAACAATGAGCAGTTCTTC CAISESTRTNNEQFF
TRBJ2-1 . TRBV27 . TGTGCCAGCTATCCCCGGTGGGCAGGGCTGGAATACAATGAGCAGTTCTTC CASYPRWAGLEYNEQFF
TRBJ2-5 . TRBV18 . TGTGCCAGCTCACCACTACGACAGATTCAAGAGACCCAGTACTTC CASSPLRQIQETQYF
TRBJ1-1 . TRBV20-1 . TGCAGTGCTAGAGCCCGTAGCATGAACACTGAAGCTTTCTTT CSARARSMNTEAFF
TRBJ1-4 few TRBV7-9 . TGTGCCAGCAGCTTGGGAGGCGAAAAACTGTTTTTT CASSLGGEKLFF
TRBJ2-3 . TRBV7-2 TRBD2 TGTGCCAGCAGCTGTCGAGCGGGAGGCGCAGATACGCAGTATTTT CASSCRAGGADTQYF
TRBJ2-4 . TRBV5-6 TRBD2 TGTGCCAGCCGGCGAGGGGAGGGAAACATTCAGTACTTC CASRRGEGNIQYF
TRBJ2-1 . TRBV3-1 TRBD2 TGTGCCAGCAGCTTATTAGGACTAGTAAATGAGCAGTTCTTC CASSLLGLVNEQFF